A selection of T cell receptor beta chains follows, all from one sample in a study of T cell changes during pregnancy in multiple sclerosis. Some clones are missing from TCRdb's copy, which holds only in-frame ones; the method was immunoSEQ multiplex PCR. The sample has roughly 50,000 clones, roughly 92% seen once. The specimen was CD4+ T cells from peripheral blood mononuclear cells, collected in the third trimester of pregnancy. The source is a female donor with multiple sclerosis, enrolled in a pregnancy study. Both conserved end residues are part of each CDR3. The order of the fields is CDR3 DNA, CDR3 protein, V gene, D gene, clone size, J gene. A D gene is named only where the DNA matches it firmly. A clone size is listed for some rows: how often the clone was seen (once, few, many), or a class if it is expanded.

DNA: TGCGCCAGCAGCTTTCTAGCGGGGGCTAGCACAGATACGCAGTATTTT
CDR3: CASSFLAGASTDTQYF
V: TRBV5-1
D: TRBD2
size: .
J: TRBJ2-3

DNA: TGTGCCAGCTCACCGGACCTCAGGGACACTGAAGCTTTCTTT
CDR3: CASSPDLRDTEAFF
V: TRBV18
D: .
size: .
J: TRBJ1-1

DNA: TGTGCTAGTGGTTTTGGGACAGGGTCAGAGACCCAGTACTTC
CDR3: CASGFGTGSETQYF
V: TRBV12-5
D: TRBD1
size: .
J: TRBJ2-5

DNA: TGTGCCAGCAGAAAACAGGGGGCGGGGGCTGGCTACACCTTC
CDR3: CASRKQGAGAGYTF
V: TRBV28
D: TRBD1
size: .
J: TRBJ1-2

DNA: TGCGCCAGCAGCTTGTCGGGGGGGATCACTGGAAACACCATATATTTT
CDR3: CASSLSGGITGNTIYF
V: TRBV5-1
D: .
size: few
J: TRBJ1-3

DNA: TGTGCCAGCAGCTTAAAAAGCGGGGGCACCGGGGAGCTGTTTTTT
CDR3: CASSLKSGGTGELFF
V: TRBV7-3
D: TRBD2
size: .
J: TRBJ2-2

DNA: TGTGCCAGCAGACCCGACCTAGGGGGCTATGGCTACACCTTC
CDR3: CASRPDLGGYGYTF
V: TRBV28
D: .
size: .
J: TRBJ1-2

DNA: TGCGCCAGCCTTCCGGCCCTCGGGGACACCGGGGAGCTGTTTTTT
CDR3: CASLPALGDTGELFF
V: TRBV5-1
D: .
size: .
J: TRBJ2-2

DNA: TGTGCCAGCAGCTTGGAAACCGGGACAGGGTACGAAAAACTGTTTTTT
CDR3: CASSLETGTGYEKLFF
V: TRBV5-8
D: TRBD1
size: .
J: TRBJ1-4

DNA: TGCGCCAGCAGTCCCCCACTTAACACCGGGGAGCTGTTTTTT
CDR3: CASSPPLNTGELFF
V: TRBV5-1
D: .
size: .
J: TRBJ2-2

DNA: TGTGCCAGCAGCCCCGGGACTAGCGGGCGATCCTACGAGCAGTACTTC
CDR3: CASSPGTSGRSYEQYF
V: TRBV5-4
D: TRBD2
size: .
J: TRBJ2-7

DNA: TGCAGCGTTGCACAGACCGCCTACGAGCAGTACTTC
CDR3: CSVAQTAYEQYF
V: TRBV29-1
D: .
size: .
J: TRBJ2-7

DNA: TGTGCCAGCAGCTTTGGAGGACAGAGGGGGACTGAAGCTTTCTTT
CDR3: CASSFGGQRGTEAFF
V: TRBV5-4
D: .
size: .
J: TRBJ1-1

DNA: TGTGCCTGGAGTGCTAGGGGGCGCGGGTATGGCTACACCTTC
CDR3: CAWSARGRGYGYTF
V: TRBV30
D: TRBD1
size: .
J: TRBJ1-2

DNA: TGCAGCGTTGCCGAAGGAGGGCCCAATCAGCCCCAGCATTTT
CDR3: CSVAEGGPNQPQHF
V: TRBV29-1
D: .
size: .
J: TRBJ1-5

DNA: TGTGCCTGGAGTGTAGGGGGCCAGTATGGCTACACCTTC
CDR3: CAWSVGGQYGYTF
V: TRBV30
D: TRBD1
size: .
J: TRBJ1-2

DNA: TGTGCCAGCAGTGAGGTGGGAGCGAGCGGAGAGACCCAGTACTTC
CDR3: CASSEVGASGETQYF
V: TRBV2
D: .
size: .
J: TRBJ2-5

DNA: TGTGCCAGCAGCGTAGTCGGCGGGGGGTTGAAGGGTGAGCAGTTCTTC
CDR3: CASSVVGGGLKGEQFF
V: TRBV9
D: TRBD2
size: .
J: TRBJ2-1

DNA: TGTGCCAGCAGTGGCCAGTACAATGAGCAGTTCTTC
CDR3: CASSGQYNEQFF
V: TRBV2
D: .
size: .
J: TRBJ2-1

DNA: TGTGCCACCATGGGTCACAGCTCCTACGAGCAGTACTTC
CDR3: CATMGHSSYEQYF
V: TRBV27
D: .
size: .
J: TRBJ2-7

DNA: TGCGCCAGCAGCTTGCGCCTAGCGGGGGACCTCACCGGGGTCGAGCAGTACTTC
CDR3: CASSLRLAGDLTGVEQYF
V: TRBV5-1
D: TRBD2
size: .
J: TRBJ2-7

DNA: TGTGCCAGCAGCCGCCGGGGTGTCGATGAGCAGTTCTTC
CDR3: CASSRRGVDEQFF
V: TRBV11-2
D: .
size: .
J: TRBJ2-1

DNA: TGTGCCAGCAGTCCCCCCCATGCCTACGAGCAGTACTTC
CDR3: CASSPPHAYEQYF
V: TRBV28
D: .
size: .
J: TRBJ2-7

DNA: TGTGCCAGCAGTACCAGGGGGCCCAATCAGCCCCAGCATTTT
CDR3: CASSTRGPNQPQHF
V: TRBV6-5
D: TRBD1
size: .
J: TRBJ1-5

DNA: TGTGCCAGCAGCAAGGGACTAGCGGGATTGGAGACCCAGTACTTC
CDR3: CASSKGLAGLETQYF
V: TRBV7-3
D: TRBD2
size: .
J: TRBJ2-5

DNA: TGTGCCACCAGCGGGGACCAAGGAGGGCACAGCCAGCCCCAGCATTTT
CDR3: CATSGDQGGHSQPQHF
V: TRBV15
D: .
size: .
J: TRBJ1-5

DNA: TGTGCCAGCAGAGCAGGGCTGAACACTGAAGCTTTCTTT
CDR3: CASRAGLNTEAFF
V: TRBV6-1
D: .
size: .
J: TRBJ1-1

DNA: TGTGCCAGCAGCACCGGACTCCAATATGGGGATGGCTACACCTTC
CDR3: CASSTGLQYGDGYTF
V: TRBV7-2
D: .
size: .
J: TRBJ1-2

DNA: TGCGCCAGCAGCCAAGATCTGATCGGCGGGATCTACAATGAGCAGTTCTTC
CDR3: CASSQDLIGGIYNEQFF
V: TRBV4-1
D: .
size: .
J: TRBJ2-1

DNA: TGTGCCTGGAGTCCCTTACAGGGGGCAACTAACTATGGCTACACCTTC
CDR3: CAWSPLQGATNYGYTF
V: TRBV30
D: TRBD1
size: .
J: TRBJ1-2

DNA: TGTGCCAGTAGCCAGGACAGGGTCAGCTATGGCTACACCTTC
CDR3: CASSQDRVSYGYTF
V: TRBV19
D: TRBD1
size: .
J: TRBJ1-2

DNA: TGTGCCAGCAGCTTGTACCACATGAACACTGAAGCTTTCTTT
CDR3: CASSLYHMNTEAFF
V: TRBV7-2
D: .
size: .
J: TRBJ1-1

DNA: TGTGCCAGCAGCCTCGACAAGTCCAATCAGCCCCAGCATTTT
CDR3: CASSLDKSNQPQHF
V: TRBV7-9
D: .
size: .
J: TRBJ1-5

DNA: TGTGCCAGTGGGAGACTAGCAGTGAACACCGGGGAGCTGTTTTTT
CDR3: CASGRLAVNTGELFF
V: TRBV19
D: TRBD2
size: .
J: TRBJ2-2

DNA: TGTGCCAGCAGCTCCTCAGGGACCGGGGAGCTGTTTTTT
CDR3: CASSSSGTGELFF
V: TRBV7-2
D: .
size: .
J: TRBJ2-2

DNA: TGTGCCAGTAAAGTTGGGACTAGCGGAGAGACCCAGTACTTC
CDR3: CASKVGTSGETQYF
V: TRBV19
D: TRBD2
size: .
J: TRBJ2-5

DNA: TGCAGCGTTGAAGCTAGCGGGAGGTCCTCGGGTGAGCAGTTCTTC
CDR3: CSVEASGRSSGEQFF
V: TRBV29-1
D: TRBD2
size: .
J: TRBJ2-1

DNA: TGTGCCAGCAGTACCGGGACAGTCGAATCTGAGCAGTTCTTC
CDR3: CASSTGTVESEQFF
V: TRBV6-1
D: TRBD1
size: once
J: TRBJ2-1

DNA: TGTGCCAGCAGCCAAGATCCCGGGACAGGGGTAAAATCGGATACGCAGTATTTT
CDR3: CASSQDPGTGVKSDTQYF
V: TRBV4-2
D: TRBD1
size: .
J: TRBJ2-3

DNA: TGTGCCTGGACAGGGGCATTGAACACTGAAGCTTTCTTT
CDR3: CAWTGALNTEAFF
V: TRBV30
D: .
size: .
J: TRBJ1-1

DNA: TGTGCCAGTAGTATGAACACCCGGCCCCAGCATTTT
CDR3: CASSMNTRPQHF
V: TRBV19
D: .
size: .
J: TRBJ1-5

DNA: TGTGCCAGCGAACAGGGAAGCGCCGGGGAGCTGTTTTTT
CDR3: CASEQGSAGELFF
V: TRBV2
D: .
size: .
J: TRBJ2-2

DNA: TGTGCCACCAGCCCCGCGGCGGGAAGAGGAACCAAAAACATTCAGTACTTC
CDR3: CATSPAAGRGTKNIQYF
V: TRBV15
D: .
size: once
J: TRBJ2-4

DNA: TGCGCCAGCAGCAAATCAGGGTTCATGAACACTGAAGCTTTCTTT
CDR3: CASSKSGFMNTEAFF
V: TRBV4-1
D: .
size: .
J: TRBJ1-1

DNA: TGTGCCAGCAGCTTAAGACTAGCGGGCCCCTACGAGCAGTACTTC
CDR3: CASSLRLAGPYEQYF
V: TRBV7-2
D: TRBD2
size: .
J: TRBJ2-7

DNA: TGTGCCAGCAGCGTCGGCCCTGACAGGGCGGAGACCCAGTACTTC
CDR3: CASSVGPDRAETQYF
V: TRBV9
D: TRBD1
size: .
J: TRBJ2-5

DNA: TGTGCCAGCAGCCCGGGGGGTGCTTACGAGCAGTACTTC
CDR3: CASSPGGAYEQYF
V: TRBV9
D: TRBD2
size: once
J: TRBJ2-7

DNA: TGTGCCTCACGGGGGGTGGGAAACACCGGGGAGCTGTTTTTT
CDR3: CASRGVGNTGELFF
V: TRBV25-1
D: TRBD2
size: .
J: TRBJ2-2

DNA: TGTGCCAGCAGCCCGGGAGGGATGAACACTGAAGCTTTCTTT
CDR3: CASSPGGMNTEAFF
V: TRBV7-9
D: .
size: once
J: TRBJ1-1

DNA: TGTGCCAGCAGCTTAGTTATGGGGAGCACTGGGGCCAACGTCCTGACTTTC
CDR3: CASSLVMGSTGANVLTF
V: TRBV7-2
D: .
size: .
J: TRBJ2-6

DNA: TGTGCCAGCAGCTCACTCCCTGGACAGGTTAATCAGCCCCAGCATTTT
CDR3: CASSSLPGQVNQPQHF
V: TRBV7-2
D: TRBD1
size: once
J: TRBJ1-5